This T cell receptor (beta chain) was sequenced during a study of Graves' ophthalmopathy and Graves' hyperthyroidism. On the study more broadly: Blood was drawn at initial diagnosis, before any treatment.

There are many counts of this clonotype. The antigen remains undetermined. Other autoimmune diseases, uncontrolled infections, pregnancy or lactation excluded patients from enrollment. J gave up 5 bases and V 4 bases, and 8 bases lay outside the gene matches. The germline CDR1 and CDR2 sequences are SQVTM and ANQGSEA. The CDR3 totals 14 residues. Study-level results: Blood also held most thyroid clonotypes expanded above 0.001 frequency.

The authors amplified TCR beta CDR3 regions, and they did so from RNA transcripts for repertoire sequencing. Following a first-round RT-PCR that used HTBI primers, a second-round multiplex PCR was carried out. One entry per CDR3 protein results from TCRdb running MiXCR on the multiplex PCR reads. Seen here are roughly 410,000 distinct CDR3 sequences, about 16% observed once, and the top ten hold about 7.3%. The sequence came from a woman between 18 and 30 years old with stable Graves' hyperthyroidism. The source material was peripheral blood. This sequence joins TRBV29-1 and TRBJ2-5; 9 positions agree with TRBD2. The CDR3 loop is CSVGEGLAFETQYF. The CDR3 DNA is TGCAGCGTTGGCGAAGGACTAGCGTTCGAGACCCAGTACTTC.